This T cell receptor beta chain appears in the sequencing data of a study of metastatic and nonmetastatic thyroid tumors. Study background: Both malignant and benign thyroid patients supplied peripheral blood and tumor or nodule tissue samples, across which the repertoires of these patients were then compared. Study results and caveats: A significant increase in TCR beta diversity was reportedly seen in malignant thyroid tumors relative to benign nodules, in blood and tumor.

This clone was detected many times. The antigen remains undetermined. Germline values: CDR1 ENHRY, CDR2 SYGVKD. The CDR3 consists of 12 residues. Unmatched junction bases numbered 8, after V lost 10 bases and J lost 7 bases. Authors' data handling: A distant-metastasis classifier for papillary thyroid cancer was built using CDR3 differences across clinicopathological groups. MiXCR re-clonotyped the PCR reads for TCRdb. These V and J calls are TCRdb output, not the study's own analysis. The sample contains about 23,000 clones, approximately 25% of which appear only once. All patients reached thyroid surgery having received no treatment beforehand.

The chain carries TRBV10-3 and TRBJ1-1; 8 nucleotides align to TRBD1. This sequence was found in a female donor with papillary thyroid cancer or a benign thyroid nodule (not recorded which). Some clones in this sample may be carry-over from other donors' samples. The sample taken for sequencing was tumor tissue. The CDR3 here is CATHTGTGEAFF. In DNA form, the CDR3 reads TGTGCCACCCATACAGGGACAGGTGAAGCTTTCTTT.